This T cell receptor (beta chain) was captured by sequencing in a study of T cell responses to AZD1222 COVID-19 vaccine. Study-level points and caveats: Donors skewed white British and female; clonal diversity was possibly underestimated. Repertoire samples came only from after the peak T cell response. Nearly half of unique spike-specific TCRs reportedly avoided B.1.351 and B.1.1.7 mutated regions.

As regards this clone: Its specificity is not known.

The method was immunoSEQ multiplex PCR; TCRdb's version includes in-frame clones alone and lacks a portion of them. Of tens of thousands of clones listed, about 80% are singletons. Germline assignment: CDR1 SGHAT and CDR2 FQNNGV. This CDR3 region has 15 residues. Trimming pared 3 bases from V and 0 bases from J, leaving 11 bases between. The material sequenced was peripheral blood, taken 28 days after the second dose of the MenACWY control vaccine. This receptor was taken from an adult who received the MenACWY meningococcal vaccine as a control. This rearrangement joins TRBV11-2 to TRBJ1-2; a weak D match, TRBD1 (5 bases). CDR3 DNA sequence: TGTGCCAGCAGCTTCACCCGGACAACTAACTATGGCTACACCTTC. Translation gives CASSFTRTTNYGYTF.